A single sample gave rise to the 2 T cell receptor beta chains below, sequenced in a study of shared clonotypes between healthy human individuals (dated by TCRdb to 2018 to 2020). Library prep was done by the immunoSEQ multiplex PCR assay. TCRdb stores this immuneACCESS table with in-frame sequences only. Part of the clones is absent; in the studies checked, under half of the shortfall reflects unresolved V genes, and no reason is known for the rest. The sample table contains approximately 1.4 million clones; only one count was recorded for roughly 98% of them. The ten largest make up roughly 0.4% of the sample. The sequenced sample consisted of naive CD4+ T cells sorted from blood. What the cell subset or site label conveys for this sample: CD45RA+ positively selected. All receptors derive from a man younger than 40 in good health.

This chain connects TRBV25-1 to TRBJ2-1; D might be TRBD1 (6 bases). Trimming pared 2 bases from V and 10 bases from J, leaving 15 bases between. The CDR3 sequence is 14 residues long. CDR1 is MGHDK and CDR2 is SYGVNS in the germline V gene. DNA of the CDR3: TGTGCCAGCAGTGAAGCCTATGGACAGTCCGAGCAGTTCTTC. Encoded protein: CASSEAYGQSEQFF.

The CDR3 reads CASSRELGTDTQYF. The CDR3 DNA reads as TGTGCCAGCAGCAGGGAGCTGGGCACAGATACGCAGTATTTT. This chain joins TRBV5-4 and TRBJ2-3, with TRBD2 as a possible D gene (5 bases). The CDR3 is 14 amino acids. The V gene lost 4 bases and the J gene lost 1 base, with 10 bases spanning the gap. Germline CDR1 SGHNT, CDR2 YYREEE (reference sequence).